This TCR beta chain was identified in a study of beta chain features in type 1 diabetes. Looking at the study overall: Cell yields, gender and age were comparable in patients and healthy donors.

Investigators reverse transcribed all isolated RNA, so they sequenced expressed TCRB transcripts. Only in-frame clones appear in the TCRdb table, and some are missing; sequencing was by immunoSEQ multiplex PCR. The table lists 200,000 to 250,000 clones, 68% of them singletons. The germline V gene has CDR1 SGHTA and CDR2 FQGNSA. This CDR3 comprises 18 residues. V lost 0 bases, J lost 2 bases, and 20 bases lay in between. This sequence was found in a man in his thirties or forties in good health. Sequencing was done on a sample of naive CD4+ T cells from blood. V is TRBV7-2 and J is TRBJ2-7; TRBD1 is a possible D gene (6 bases). CDR3 protein: CASSLASGTSSKTYEQYF. CDR3 nucleotide sequence: TGTGCCAGCAGCTTAGCTTCCGGGACATCCTCAAAAACCTACGAGCAGTACTTC.